What follows is one TCR beta chain and its context. What it binds is not known. V gave up 0 bases and J gave up 5 bases; unmatched junction bases: 3. The germline V gene has CDR1 SGDLS and CDR2 YYNGEE. The CDR3 spans 14 residues. The data derive from a study of cytomegalovirus exposure and HLA in healthy donors. Study-wide findings and caveats: In vitro testing confirmed three CMV-associated chains as specific for CMV antigens.

TCRdb keeps only in-frame clones here, not all; method: immunoSEQ multiplex PCR. The sample includes approximately 160,000 clones, about 90% of them seen just once. This chain links TRBV9 with TRBJ2-7; 9 bases map to TRBD2. The clonotype originates from a man between 18 and 35 years old in good health and CMV-seropositive. Sequencing was carried out using PBMCs. CDR3 sequence (DNA): TGTGCCAGCAGCGTAGGCGGGAGGGGCGACGAGCAGTACTTC. Its translation is CASSVGGRGDEQYF. Together with reference TRBV9 and TRBJ2-7, the CDR3 gives the full variable domain: DSGVTQTPKHLITATGQRVTLRCSPRSGDLSVYWYQQSLDQGLQFLIQYYNGEERAKGNILERFSAQQFPDLHSELNLSSLELGDSALYFCASSVGGRGDEQYFGPGTRLTVT.